Listed below are T cell receptor beta chains from one sample, sequenced in a study of vaccination effects on CD4 cells after COVID-19. The repertoire was sequenced with immunoSEQ multiplex PCR; TCRdb's copy has only in-frame clones and lacks some. The sample has roughly 59,000 clones, approximately 78% seen once; the top ten hold 2%. Their specific antigens are unknown. Here the sequenced sample was CD4+ T cells from PBMCs cultured with HCoV-OC43 spike peptides, taken after COVID-19 vaccination. The receptors were sampled from a human donor who received a COVID-19 vaccine. The CDR3 runs from the conserved cysteine through the conserved F or W. D genes are given only for firm matches. Size tells how often a clone was seen (once, few, many) or the class of an expanded clone, and some rows leave it out.

TRBV18,TRBJ1-2,.,.,TGTGCCAGCTCACCAGTGGACAGTAACTATGGCTACACCTTC,CASSPVDSNYGYTF
TRBV28,TRBJ2-5,TRBD2,.,TGTGCCAGCAGTTTACTAGCGGGGGGGACCCAAGAGACCCAGTACTTC,CASSLLAGGTQETQYF
TRBV2,TRBJ1-5,.,once,TGTGCCAGCAGTGGGTTCAGGGATTATAGCAATCAGCCCCAGCATTTT,CASSGFRDYSNQPQHF
TRBV6-5,TRBJ1-4,.,.,TGTGCCAGCAGTTACAGGCAGGGGGAAAAACTGTTTTTT,CASSYRQGEKLFF
TRBV6-5,TRBJ2-1,.,.,TGTGCCAGCAGTCCCTTGAATGAGCAGTTCTTC,CASSPLNEQFF
TRBV9,TRBJ1-3,.,.,TGTGCCAGCAGCGTTACAGGGAGGATAGACACCATATATTTT,CASSVTGRIDTIYF
TRBV18,TRBJ1-1,TRBD1,.,TGTGCCAGCTCACGGACAGGGGAGAACACTGAAGCTTTCTTT,CASSRTGENTEAFF
TRBV5-4,TRBJ2-5,TRBD2,.,TGTGCCAGCAGCTTGGATGGTGTCGGGGGGGCCCCAAGGGCCCAGTACTTC,CASSLDGVGGAPRAQYF
TRBV4-1,TRBJ2-5,.,.,TGCGCCAGCAGCCAAGTCATAGGGGACCCCCGATCGAGGACCCAGTACTTC,CASSQVIGDPRSRTQYF
TRBV6-5,TRBJ1-2,TRBD1,.,TGTGCCAGCAGTTACTCGATCGGACAGGGGAAAGGCTACACCTTC,CASSYSIGQGKGYTF
TRBV7-2,TRBJ2-2,.,.,TGTGCCAGCAGCTCGCCCGCGAACACCGGGGAGCTGTTTTTT,CASSSPANTGELFF
TRBV20-1,TRBJ2-5,TRBD2,.,TGCAGTGCTAGTCCTAGACTAGCGGGGGAGCGGGAGACCCAGTACTTC,CSASPRLAGERETQYF
TRBV18,TRBJ2-1,TRBD1,.,TGTGCCAGCTCACAGGGACAGGGTACGTTTAATGAGCAGTTCTTC,CASSQGQGTFNEQFF
TRBV6-1,TRBJ1-5,.,few,TGTGCCAGCAGTGAATCACCCAATCAGCCCCAGCATTTT,CASSESPNQPQHF
TRBV5-6,TRBJ1-5,.,.,TGTGCCAGCAGCTTGTGGGGGCAGCCCCAGCATTTT,CASSLWGQPQHF
TRBV4-3,TRBJ1-5,.,.,TGCGCCAGCAGCCAAGAGGCGCAGCAGCCCCAGCATTTT,CASSQEAQQPQHF
TRBV5-5,TRBJ2-5,TRBD1,.,TGTGCCAGCAGCTTGTACAGGGGGCAAGAGACCCAGTACTTC,CASSLYRGQETQYF
TRBV28,TRBJ2-2,TRBD2,.,TGTGCCAGCACTCCCCACGGGGGGGGCCGGGGCACCGGGGAGCTGTTTTTT,CASTPHGGGRGTGELFF
TRBV3-1/TRBV3-2,TRBJ1-1,.,once,TGTGCCAGCAGCCAAGGCCAAGGGGTGACTGAAGCTTTCTTT,CASSQGQGVTEAFF
TRBV18,TRBJ1-5,.,.,TGTGCCAGCTCACAAGGATCGGATCAGCCCCAGCATTTT,CASSQGSDQPQHF